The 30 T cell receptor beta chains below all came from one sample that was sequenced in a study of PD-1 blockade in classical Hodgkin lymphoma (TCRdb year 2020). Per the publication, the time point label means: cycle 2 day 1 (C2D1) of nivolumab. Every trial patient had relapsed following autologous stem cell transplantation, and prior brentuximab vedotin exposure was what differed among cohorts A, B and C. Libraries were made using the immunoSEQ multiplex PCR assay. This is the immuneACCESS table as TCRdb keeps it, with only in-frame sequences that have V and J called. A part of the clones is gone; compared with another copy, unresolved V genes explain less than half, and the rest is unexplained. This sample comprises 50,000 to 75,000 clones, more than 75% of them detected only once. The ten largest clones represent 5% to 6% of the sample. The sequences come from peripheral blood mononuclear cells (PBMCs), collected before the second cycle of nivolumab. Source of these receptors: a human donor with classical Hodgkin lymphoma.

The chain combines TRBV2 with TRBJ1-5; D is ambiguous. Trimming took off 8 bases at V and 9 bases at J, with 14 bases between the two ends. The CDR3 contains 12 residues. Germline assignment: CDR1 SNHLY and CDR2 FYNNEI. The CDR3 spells CASEPHTGPQHF. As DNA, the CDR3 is TGTGCCAGCGAACCCCATACGGGGCCCCAGCATTTT.

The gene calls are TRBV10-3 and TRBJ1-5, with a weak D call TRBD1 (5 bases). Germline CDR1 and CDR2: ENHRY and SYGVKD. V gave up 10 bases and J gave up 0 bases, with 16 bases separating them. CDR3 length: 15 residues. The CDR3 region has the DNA TGTGCCACCGTTTCCGGGCAGGGTAGCAATCAGCCCCAGCATTTT. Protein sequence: CATVSGQGSNQPQHF.

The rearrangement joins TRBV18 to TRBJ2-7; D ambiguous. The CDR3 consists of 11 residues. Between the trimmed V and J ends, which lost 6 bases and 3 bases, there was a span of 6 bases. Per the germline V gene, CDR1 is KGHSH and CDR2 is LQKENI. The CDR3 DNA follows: TGTGCCAGCTCGCGCCACTACGAGCAGTACTTC. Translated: CASSRHYEQYF.

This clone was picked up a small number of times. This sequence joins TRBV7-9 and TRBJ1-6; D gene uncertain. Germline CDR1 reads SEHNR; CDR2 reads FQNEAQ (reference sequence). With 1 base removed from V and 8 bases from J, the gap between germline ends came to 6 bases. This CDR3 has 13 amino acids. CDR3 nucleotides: TGTGCCAGCAGCTTAGAAAGGGATTCACCCCTCCACTTT. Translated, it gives CASSLERDSPLHF.

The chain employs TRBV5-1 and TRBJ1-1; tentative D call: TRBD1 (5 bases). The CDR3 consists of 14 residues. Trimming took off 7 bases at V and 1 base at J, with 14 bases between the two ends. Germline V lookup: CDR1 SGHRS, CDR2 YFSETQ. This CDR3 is CASFPGFQNTEAFF. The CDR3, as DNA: TGCGCCAGCTTCCCAGGGTTTCAGAACACTGAAGCTTTCTTT. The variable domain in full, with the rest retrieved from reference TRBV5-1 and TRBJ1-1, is KAGVTQTPRYLIKTRGQQVTLSCSPISGHRSVSWYQQTPGQGLQFLFEYFSETQRNKGNFPGRFSGRQFSNSRSEMNVSTLELGDSALYLCASFPGFQNTEAFFGQGTRLTVV.

This chain's CDR3 is CASSQGSGGSTNEKLFF. The CDR3 nucleotides read TGTGCCAGCAGCCAAGGGTCTGGGGGGTCAACTAATGAAAAACTGTTTTTT. The V call is TRBV16, the J call TRBJ1-4; D might be TRBD1 (5 bases). V was shortened by 2 bases and J by 0 bases, with 13 bases between the two germline ends. The CDR3 has 17 amino acids. Germline V CDR1 and CDR2: KGHSY, FQNENV.

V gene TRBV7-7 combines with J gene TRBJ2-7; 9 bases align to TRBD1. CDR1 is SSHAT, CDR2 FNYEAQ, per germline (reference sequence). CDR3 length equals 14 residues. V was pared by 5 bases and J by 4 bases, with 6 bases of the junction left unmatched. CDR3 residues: CASSPGTGIYEQYF. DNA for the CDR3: TGTGCCAGCAGCCCAGGGACAGGGATTTACGAGCAGTACTTC.

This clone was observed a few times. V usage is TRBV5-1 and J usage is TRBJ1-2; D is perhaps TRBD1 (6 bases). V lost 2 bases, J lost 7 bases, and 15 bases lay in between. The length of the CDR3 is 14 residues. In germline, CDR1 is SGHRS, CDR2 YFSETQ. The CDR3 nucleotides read TGCGCCAGCAGCTTCTACCCAGGGGCCGGTGGCTACACCTTC. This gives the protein CASSFYPGAGGYTF.

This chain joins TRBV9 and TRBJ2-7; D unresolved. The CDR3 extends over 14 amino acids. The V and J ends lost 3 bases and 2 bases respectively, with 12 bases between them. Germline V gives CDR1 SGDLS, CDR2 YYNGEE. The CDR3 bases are TGTGCCAGCAGCGCCTCGCCGGGCACCTACGAGCAGTACTTC. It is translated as CASSASPGTYEQYF.

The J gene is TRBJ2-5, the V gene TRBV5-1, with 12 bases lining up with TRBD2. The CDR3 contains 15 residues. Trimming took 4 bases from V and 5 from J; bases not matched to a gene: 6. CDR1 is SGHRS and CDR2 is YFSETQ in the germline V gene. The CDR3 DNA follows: TGCGCCAGCAGCGCTAGCGGGGGGGCGGGCGAGACCCAGTACTTC. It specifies CASSASGGAGETQYF.

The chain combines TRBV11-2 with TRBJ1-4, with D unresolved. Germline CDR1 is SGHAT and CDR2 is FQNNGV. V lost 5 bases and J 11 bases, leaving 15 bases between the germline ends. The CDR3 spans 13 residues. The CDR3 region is CASSHDQADKLFF. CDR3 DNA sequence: TGTGCCAGCAGCCACGACCAGGCAGATAAACTGTTTTTT.

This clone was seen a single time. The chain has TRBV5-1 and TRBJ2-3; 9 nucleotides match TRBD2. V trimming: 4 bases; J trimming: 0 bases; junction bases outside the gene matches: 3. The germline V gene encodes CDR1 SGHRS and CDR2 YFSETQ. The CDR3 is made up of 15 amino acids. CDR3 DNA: TGCGCCAGCAGCCTGAGCGGGGGGAGCACAGATACGCAGTATTTT. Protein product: CASSLSGGSTDTQYF.

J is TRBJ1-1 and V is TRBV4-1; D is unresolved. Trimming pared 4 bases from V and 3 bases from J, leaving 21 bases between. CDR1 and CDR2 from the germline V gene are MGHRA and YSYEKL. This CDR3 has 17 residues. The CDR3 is CASSRKVAQWWDTEAFF. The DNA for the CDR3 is TGCGCCAGCAGCCGCAAAGTCGCACAGTGGTGGGACACTGAAGCTTTCTTT.

The CDR3 spells CASSPGGEGYQPQHF. For the CDR3, the DNA is TGTGCCAGCAGCCCGGGGGGAGAGGGGTACCAGCCCCAGCATTTT. This chain uses TRBV9 with TRBJ1-5; D might be TRBD1 (5 bases). This CDR3 spans 15 amino acids. CDR1 is SGDLS, CDR2 YYNGEE, per germline. V was shortened by 4 bases and J by 7 bases, with 18 bases between the two germline ends.

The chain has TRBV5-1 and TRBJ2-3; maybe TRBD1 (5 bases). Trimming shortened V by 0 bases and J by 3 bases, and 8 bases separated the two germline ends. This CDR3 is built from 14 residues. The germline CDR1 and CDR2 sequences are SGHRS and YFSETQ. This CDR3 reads CASSLEGWTDTQYF. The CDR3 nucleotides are TGCGCCAGCAGCTTGGAGGGGTGGACAGATACGCAGTATTTT.

CDR3 loop: CASSLEGIDNQPQHF. The CDR3 bases are TGCGCCAGCAGCTTGGAAGGGATTGACAATCAGCCCCAGCATTTT. The chain is built from TRBV5-1 and TRBJ1-5, with D unresolved. Deletions cut 0 bases from V and 3 bases from J, with 10 bases between. The CDR3 length is 15 residues. Germline V gives CDR1 SGHRS, CDR2 YFSETQ.

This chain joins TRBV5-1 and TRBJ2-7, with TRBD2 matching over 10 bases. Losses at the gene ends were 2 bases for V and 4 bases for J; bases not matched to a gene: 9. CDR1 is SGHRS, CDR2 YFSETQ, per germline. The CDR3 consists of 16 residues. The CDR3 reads CASSFWAGTSAYEQYF. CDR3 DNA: TGCGCCAGCAGCTTTTGGGCCGGGACTAGCGCATACGAGCAGTACTTC. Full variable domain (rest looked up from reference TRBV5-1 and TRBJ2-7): KAGVTQTPRYLIKTRGQQVTLSCSPISGHRSVSWYQQTPGQGLQFLFEYFSETQRNKGNFPGRFSGRQFSNSRSEMNVSTLELGDSALYLCASSFWAGTSAYEQYFGPGTRLTVT.

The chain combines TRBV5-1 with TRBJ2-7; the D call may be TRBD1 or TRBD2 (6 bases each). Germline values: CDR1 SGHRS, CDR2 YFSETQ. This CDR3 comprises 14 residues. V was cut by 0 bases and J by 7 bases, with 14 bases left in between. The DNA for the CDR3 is TGCGCCAGCAGCTTGGGCCCGGGGGCGAGGGAGCAGTACTTC. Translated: CASSLGPGAREQYF.

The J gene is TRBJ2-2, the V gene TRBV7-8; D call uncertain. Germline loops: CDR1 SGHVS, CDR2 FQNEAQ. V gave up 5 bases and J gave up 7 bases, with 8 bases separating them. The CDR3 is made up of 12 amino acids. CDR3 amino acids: CASSRNNGELFF. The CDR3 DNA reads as TGTGCCAGCAGCCGCAATAACGGGGAGCTGTTTTTT. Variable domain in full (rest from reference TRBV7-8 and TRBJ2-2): GAGVSQSPRYKVAKRGQDVALRCDPISGHVSLFWYQQALGQGPEFLTYFQNEAQLDKSGLPSDRFFAERPEGSVSTLKIQRTQQEDSAVYLCASSRNNGELFFGEGSRLTVL.

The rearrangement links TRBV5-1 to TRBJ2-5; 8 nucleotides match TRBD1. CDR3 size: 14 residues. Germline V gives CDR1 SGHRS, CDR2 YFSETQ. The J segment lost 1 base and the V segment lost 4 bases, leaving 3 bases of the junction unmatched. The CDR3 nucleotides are TGCGCCAGCAGCCCTGGGACAGGCCAAGAGACCCAGTACTTC. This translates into CASSPGTGQETQYF.

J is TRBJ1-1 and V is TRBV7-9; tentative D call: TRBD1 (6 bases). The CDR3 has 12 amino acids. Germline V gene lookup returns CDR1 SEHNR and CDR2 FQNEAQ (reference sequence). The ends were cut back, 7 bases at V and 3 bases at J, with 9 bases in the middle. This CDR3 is CASTGQHTEAFF. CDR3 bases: TGTGCCAGCACGGGACAACACACTGAAGCTTTCTTT.

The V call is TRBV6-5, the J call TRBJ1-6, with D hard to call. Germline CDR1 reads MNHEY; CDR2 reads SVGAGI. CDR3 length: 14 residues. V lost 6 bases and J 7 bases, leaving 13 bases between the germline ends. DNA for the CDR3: TGTGCCAGCAGAACCGCGACCCCAAATTCACCCCTCCACTTT. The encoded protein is CASRTATPNSPLHF.

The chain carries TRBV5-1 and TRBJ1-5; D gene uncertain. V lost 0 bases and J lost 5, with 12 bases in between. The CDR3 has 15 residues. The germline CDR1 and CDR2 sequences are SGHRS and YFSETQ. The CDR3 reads CASSLAGLAYQPQHF. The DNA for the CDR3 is TGCGCCAGCAGCTTGGCGGGCCTGGCTTATCAGCCCCAGCATTTT.

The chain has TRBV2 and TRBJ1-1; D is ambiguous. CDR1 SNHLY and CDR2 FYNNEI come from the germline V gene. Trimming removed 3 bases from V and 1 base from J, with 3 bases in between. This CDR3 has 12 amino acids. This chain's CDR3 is CASSEANTEAFF. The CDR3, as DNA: TGTGCCAGCAGTGAGGCGAACACTGAAGCTTTCTTT.

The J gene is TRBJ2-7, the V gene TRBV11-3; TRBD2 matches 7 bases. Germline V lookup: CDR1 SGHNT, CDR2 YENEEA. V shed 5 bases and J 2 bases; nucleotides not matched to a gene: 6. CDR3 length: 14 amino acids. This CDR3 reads CASSGGTNPYEQYF. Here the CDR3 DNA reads TGTGCCAGCAGCGGGGGGACTAACCCCTACGAGCAGTACTTC. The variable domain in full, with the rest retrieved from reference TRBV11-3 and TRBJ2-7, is EAGVVQSPRYKIIEKKQPVAFWCNPISGHNTLYWYLQNLGQGPELLIRYENEEAVDDSQLPKDRFSAERLKGVDSTLKIQPAELGDSAVYLCASSGGTNPYEQYFGPGTRLTVT.

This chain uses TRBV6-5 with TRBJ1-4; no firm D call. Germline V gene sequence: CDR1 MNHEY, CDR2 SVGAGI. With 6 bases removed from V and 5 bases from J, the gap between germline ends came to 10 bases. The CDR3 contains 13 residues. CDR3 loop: CASSYLKNEKLFF. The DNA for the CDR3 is TGTGCCAGCAGCTACCTGAAGAATGAAAAACTGTTTTTT.

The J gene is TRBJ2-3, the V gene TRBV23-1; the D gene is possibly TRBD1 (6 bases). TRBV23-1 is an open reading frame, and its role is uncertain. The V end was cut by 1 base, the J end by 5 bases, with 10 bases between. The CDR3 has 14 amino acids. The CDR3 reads CASSQCKGGDTQYF. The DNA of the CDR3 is TGCGCCAGCAGTCAATGCAAAGGGGGAGATACGCAGTATTTT.

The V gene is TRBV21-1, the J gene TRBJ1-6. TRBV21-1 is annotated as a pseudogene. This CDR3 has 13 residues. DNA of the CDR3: TGTGCCAGCAGCTCAGTCTGGGATTCACCCCTCCACTTT. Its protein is CASSSVWDSPLHF.

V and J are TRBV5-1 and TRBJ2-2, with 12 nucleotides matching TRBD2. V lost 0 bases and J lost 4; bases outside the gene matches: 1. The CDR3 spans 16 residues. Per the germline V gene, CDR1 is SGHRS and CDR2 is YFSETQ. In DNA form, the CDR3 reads TGCGCCAGCAGCTTGGTACTAGCGGGGGGCACCGGGGAGCTGTTTTTT. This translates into CASSLVLAGGTGELFF.

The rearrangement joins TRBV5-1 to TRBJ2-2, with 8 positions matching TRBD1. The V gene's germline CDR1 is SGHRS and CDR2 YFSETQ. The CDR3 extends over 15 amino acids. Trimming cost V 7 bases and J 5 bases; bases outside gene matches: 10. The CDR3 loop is CASGSQGVSTGELFF. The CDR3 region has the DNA TGCGCCAGCGGGTCACAGGGGGTCTCGACCGGGGAGCTGTTTTTT.